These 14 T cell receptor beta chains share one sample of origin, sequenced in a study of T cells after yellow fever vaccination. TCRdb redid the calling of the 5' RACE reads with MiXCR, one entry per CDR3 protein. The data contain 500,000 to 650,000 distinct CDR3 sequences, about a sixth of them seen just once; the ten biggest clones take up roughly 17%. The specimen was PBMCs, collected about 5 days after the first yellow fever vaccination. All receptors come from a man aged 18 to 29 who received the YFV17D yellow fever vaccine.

The CDR3 here is CAIRPGRAPPPYEQYV. The CDR3 bases are TGTGCCATCAGGCCCGGTCGGGCCCCACCACCCTACGAGCAGTACGTC. The rearrangement joins TRBV10-3 to TRBJ2-7; no clear D gene. V was clipped by 6 bases and J by 2 bases, with 20 bases between them. CDR1 is ENHRY and CDR2 is SYGVKD in the germline V gene. CDR3 length equals 16 residues.

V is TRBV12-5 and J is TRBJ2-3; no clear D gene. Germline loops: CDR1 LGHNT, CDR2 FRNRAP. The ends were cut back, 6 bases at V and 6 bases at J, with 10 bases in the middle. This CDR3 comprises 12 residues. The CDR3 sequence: CASGPLGDTQYF. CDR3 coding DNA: TGTGCTAGTGGCCCCCTCGGGGATACGCAGTATTTT.

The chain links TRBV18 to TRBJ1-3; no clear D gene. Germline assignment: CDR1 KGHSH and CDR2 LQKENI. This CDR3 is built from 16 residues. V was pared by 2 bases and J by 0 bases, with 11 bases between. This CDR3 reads CASSPNPRGSGNTIYF. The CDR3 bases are TGTGCCAGCTCACCAAACCCCCGGGGCTCTGGAAACACCATATATTTT.

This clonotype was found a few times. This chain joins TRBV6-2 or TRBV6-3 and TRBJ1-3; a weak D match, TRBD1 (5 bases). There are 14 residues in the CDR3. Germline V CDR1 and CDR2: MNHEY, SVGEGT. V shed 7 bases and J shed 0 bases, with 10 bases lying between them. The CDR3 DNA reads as TGTGCCAGCAATGGACATATCTCTGGAAACACCATATATTTT. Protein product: CASNGHISGNTIYF.

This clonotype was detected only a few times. The CDR3 reads CASRWTVKETQYF. The CDR3 nucleotides read TGTGCCAGCAGATGGACAGTAAAAGAGACCCAGTACTTC. The chain couples TRBV27 to TRBJ2-5; possible D gene TRBD1, 6 bases. The CDR3 is 13 amino acids. V was cut by 6 bases and J by 3 bases, with 11 bases left in between. Germline CDR1 MNHEY, CDR2 SMNVEV (reference sequence).

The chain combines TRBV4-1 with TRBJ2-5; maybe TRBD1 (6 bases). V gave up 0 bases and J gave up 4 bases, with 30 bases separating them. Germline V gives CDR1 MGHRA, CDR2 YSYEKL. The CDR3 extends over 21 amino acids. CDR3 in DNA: TGCGCCAGCAGCCAAGATAGATTCAGTGGTAGAGGACAGCTAAAGAGAGAGACCCAGTACTTC. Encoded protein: CASSQDRFSGRGQLKRETQYF.

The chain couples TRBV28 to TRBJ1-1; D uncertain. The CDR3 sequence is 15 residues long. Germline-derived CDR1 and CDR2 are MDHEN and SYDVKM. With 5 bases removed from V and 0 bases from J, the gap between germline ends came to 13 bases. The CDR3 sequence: CASSAIGNLNTEAFF. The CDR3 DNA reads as TGTGCCAGCAGTGCGATAGGGAATTTGAACACTGAAGCTTTCTTT.

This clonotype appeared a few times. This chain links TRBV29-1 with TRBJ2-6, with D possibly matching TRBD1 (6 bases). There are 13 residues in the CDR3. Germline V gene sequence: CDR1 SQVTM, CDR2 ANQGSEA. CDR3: CTDSLTGANVLTF. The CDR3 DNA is TGCACGGACAGCCTTACTGGGGCCAACGTCCTGACTTTC.

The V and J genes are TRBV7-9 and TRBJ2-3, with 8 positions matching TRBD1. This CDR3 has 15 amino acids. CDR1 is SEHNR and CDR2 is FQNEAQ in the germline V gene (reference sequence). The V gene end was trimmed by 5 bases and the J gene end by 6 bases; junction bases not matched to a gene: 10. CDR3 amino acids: CASSVGTGGGDTQYF. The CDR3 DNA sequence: TGTGCCAGCAGCGTCGGGACAGGAGGGGGGGATACGCAGTATTTT.

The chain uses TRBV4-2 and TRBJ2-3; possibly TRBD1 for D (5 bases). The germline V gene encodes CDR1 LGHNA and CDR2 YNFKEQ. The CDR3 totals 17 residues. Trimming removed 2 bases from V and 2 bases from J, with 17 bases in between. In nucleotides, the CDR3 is TGTGCCAGCAGCCAAACCCAGGGCAGGATACTCACAGATACGCAGTATTTT. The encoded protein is CASSQTQGRILTDTQYF.

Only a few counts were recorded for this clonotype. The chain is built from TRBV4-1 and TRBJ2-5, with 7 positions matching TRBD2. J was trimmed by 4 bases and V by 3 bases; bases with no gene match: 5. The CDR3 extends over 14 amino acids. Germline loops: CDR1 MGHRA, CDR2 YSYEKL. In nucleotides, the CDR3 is TGCGCCAGCAGCCATGTTGGGGAGGGAGAGACCCAGTACTTC. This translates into CASSHVGEGETQYF.

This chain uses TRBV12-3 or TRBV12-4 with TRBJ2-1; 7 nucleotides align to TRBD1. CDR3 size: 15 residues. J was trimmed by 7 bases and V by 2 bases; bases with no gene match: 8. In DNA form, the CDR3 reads TGTGCCAGCAGTTTATCCCCCACAGGGGCAAATGAGCAGTTCTTC. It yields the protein CASSLSPTGANEQFF.

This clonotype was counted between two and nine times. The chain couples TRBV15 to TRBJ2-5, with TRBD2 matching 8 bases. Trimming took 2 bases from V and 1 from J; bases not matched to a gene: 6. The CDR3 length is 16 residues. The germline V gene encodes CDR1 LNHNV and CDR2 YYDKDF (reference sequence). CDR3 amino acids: CATSRSPGGAQETQYF. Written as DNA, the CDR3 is TGTGCCACCAGCAGATCTCCCGGGGGGGCCCAAGAGACCCAGTACTTC.

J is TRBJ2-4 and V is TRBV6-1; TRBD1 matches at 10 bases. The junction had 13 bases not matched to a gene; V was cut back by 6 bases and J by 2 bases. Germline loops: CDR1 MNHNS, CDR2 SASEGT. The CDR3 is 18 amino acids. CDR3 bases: TGTGCCAGCAGCCCCGGGGGACAGGGGAGACATTCCAAAAACATTCAGTACTTC. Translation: CASSPGGQGRHSKNIQYF.